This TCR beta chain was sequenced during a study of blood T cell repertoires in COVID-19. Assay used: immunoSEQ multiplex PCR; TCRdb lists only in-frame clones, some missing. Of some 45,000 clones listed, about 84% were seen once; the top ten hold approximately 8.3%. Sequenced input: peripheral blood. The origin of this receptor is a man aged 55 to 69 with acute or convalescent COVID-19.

CDR3 nucleotide sequence: TGTGCCACCAGTGCGCTAGCGGGGGAATCATACGAGCAGTACTTC. Translation gives CATSALAGESYEQYF. This sequence joins TRBV24-1 and TRBJ2-7; TRBD2 matches 10 bases. The CDR3 runs to 15 residues. With 5 bases clipped from V and 4 bases from J, the junction kept 7 bases outside the gene matches. CDR1 and CDR2 from the germline V gene are KGHDR and SFDVKD.